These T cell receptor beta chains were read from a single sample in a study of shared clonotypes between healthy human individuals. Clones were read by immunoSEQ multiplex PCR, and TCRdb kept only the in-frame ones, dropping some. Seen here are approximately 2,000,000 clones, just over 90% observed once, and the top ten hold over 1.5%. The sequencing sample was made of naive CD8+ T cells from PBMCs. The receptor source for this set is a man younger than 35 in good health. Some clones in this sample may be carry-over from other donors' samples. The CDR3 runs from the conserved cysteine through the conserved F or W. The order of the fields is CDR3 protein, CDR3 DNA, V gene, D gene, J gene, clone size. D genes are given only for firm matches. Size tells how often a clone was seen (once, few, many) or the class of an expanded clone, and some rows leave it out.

CASSSESMASGTGTVTQYF,TGTGCCAGCAGTTCAGAGTCAATGGCTAGCGGAACTGGAACGGTGACCCAGTACTTC,TRBV28,TRBD2,TRBJ2-5,.
CASSESGSYNEQFF,TGTGCCAGCAGTGAGTCGGGAAGCTACAATGAGCAGTTCTTC,TRBV2,.,TRBJ2-1,.
CASSSTPYEQYF,TGTGCCAGCAGCTCCACTCCCTACGAGCAGTACTTC,TRBV27,.,TRBJ2-7,.
CASSLSQNGDEQFF,TGTGCCAGCAGTTTATCCCAAAATGGAGACGAGCAGTTCTTC,TRBV28,.,TRBJ2-1,.
CASREGAGANVLTF,TGTGCCAGCAGGGAGGGGGCTGGGGCCAACGTCCTGACTTTC,TRBV2,.,TRBJ2-6,.
CASSAGGTGNEKLFF,TGTGCCAGCAGCGCAGGCGGGACAGGGAATGAAAAACTGTTTTTT,TRBV9,TRBD1,TRBJ1-4,.
CASSLGATVNTEAFF,TGTGCCAGCAGCTTAGGAGCTACGGTGAACACTGAAGCTTTCTTT,TRBV7-6,.,TRBJ1-1,once
CASSQGPPLRNEQFF,TGCGCCAGCAGCCAAGGGCCCCCCCTACGGAATGAGCAGTTCTTC,TRBV4-1,.,TRBJ2-1,.
CASRSGPGSNSYNEQFF,TGCGCCAGCAGGTCGGGGCCGGGGAGTAACTCCTACAATGAGCAGTTCTTC,TRBV10-2,.,TRBJ2-1,.
CASSQTSSYNEQFF,TGTGCCAGCAGCCAAACGAGCTCCTACAATGAGCAGTTCTTC,TRBV7-8,.,TRBJ2-1,.
CASSKLGGRGTEAFF,TGTGCCAGCAGCAAACTAGGGGGCCGGGGGACTGAAGCTTTCTTT,TRBV21-1,.,TRBJ1-1,once
CASSQERPSGYNEQFF,TGCGCCAGCAGCCAAGAAAGACCCTCAGGCTACAATGAGCAGTTCTTC,TRBV4-1,.,TRBJ2-1,once
CASSFRLAGGPGTDTQYF,TGTGCCAGCAGCTTTCGACTAGCGGGAGGGCCTGGGACAGATACGCAGTATTTT,TRBV5-6,TRBD2,TRBJ2-3,.
CAISDGTGLYEQYF,TGTGCCATCAGTGACGGGACGGGACTATACGAGCAGTACTTC,TRBV10-3,TRBD2,TRBJ2-7,.
CASSQVGRENTGELFF,TGTGCCAGCAGCCAAGTAGGGCGGGAGAACACCGGGGAGCTGTTTTTT,TRBV4-2,.,TRBJ2-2,.
CASSPLVLESSYEQYF,TGTGCCAGCAGTCCTCTGGTATTGGAGAGCTCCTACGAGCAGTACTTC,TRBV28,.,TRBJ2-7,.
CASSLRTGGAYEQYF,TGTGCCAGCAGCTTGCGGACAGGGGGGGCTTACGAGCAGTACTTC,TRBV6-5,TRBD1,TRBJ2-7,.
CASSNSWSGRVHEQYF,TGTGCCAGCAGCAATAGCTGGTCAGGGAGAGTCCACGAGCAGTACTTC,TRBV7-2,.,TRBJ2-7,.
CASLGIQIKSGELFF,TGTGCCAGCCTGGGGATCCAAATTAAGTCCGGGGAGCTGTTTTTT,TRBV19,.,TRBJ2-2,.
CASSLFWSSEQPQHF,TGTGCCAGCAGTTTATTTTGGTCCTCGGAACAGCCCCAGCATTTT,TRBV27,.,TRBJ1-5,.
CASSQETGSIGDTQYF,TGCGCCAGCAGCCAAGAAACAGGGTCAATTGGGGATACGCAGTATTTT,TRBV4-3,.,TRBJ2-3,.
CASRTDLNTEAFF,TGTGCCAGCAGGACAGATTTGAACACTGAAGCTTTCTTT,TRBV6-6,.,TRBJ1-1,.
CASSIQGADSEQYF,TGTGCCAGCTCAATACAGGGAGCGGACTCCGAGCAGTACTTC,TRBV18,.,TRBJ2-7,.
CASSLRLAGGFETQYF,TGTGCCAGCAGTCTAAGACTAGCGGGAGGGTTTGAGACCCAGTACTTC,TRBV27,TRBD2,TRBJ2-5,once
CASSSGVVNEQFF,TGTGCCAGCAGCTCTGGTGTGGTCAATGAGCAGTTCTTC,TRBV7-3,.,TRBJ2-1,.
CASSVGGSDTQYF,TGTGCCAGCAGCGTTGGGGGCTCAGATACGCAGTATTTT,TRBV9,.,TRBJ2-3,.
CASSSGQGQETQYF,TGTGCCAGCAGCTCCGGACAGGGTCAAGAGACCCAGTACTTC,TRBV28,TRBD1,TRBJ2-5,.
CASSEMYRDTDNEKLFF,TGTGCCAGCAGTGAAATGTACCGGGACACCGATAATGAAAAACTGTTTTTT,TRBV6-1,.,TRBJ1-4,once